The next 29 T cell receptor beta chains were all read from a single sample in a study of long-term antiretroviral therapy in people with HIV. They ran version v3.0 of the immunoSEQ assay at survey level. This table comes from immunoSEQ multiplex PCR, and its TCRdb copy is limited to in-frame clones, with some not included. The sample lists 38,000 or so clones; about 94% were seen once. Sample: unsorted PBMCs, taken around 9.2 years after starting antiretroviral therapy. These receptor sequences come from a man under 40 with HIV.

For the CDR3, the DNA is TGTGCCAGCAGCCCCCCCGGGCCCCGGGGCTACACCTTC. This sequence encodes CASSPPGPRGYTF. J is TRBJ1-2 and V is TRBV7-9; D uncertain. CDR1 and CDR2 from the germline V gene are SEHNR and FQNEAQ (reference sequence). V was pared by 5 bases and J by 8 bases, with 15 bases between. The CDR3 is 13 residues long.

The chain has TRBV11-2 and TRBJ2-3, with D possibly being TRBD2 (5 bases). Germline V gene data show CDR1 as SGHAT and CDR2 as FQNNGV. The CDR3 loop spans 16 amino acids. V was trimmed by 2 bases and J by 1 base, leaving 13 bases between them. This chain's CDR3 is CASSLPIAGGTDTQYF. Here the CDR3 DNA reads TGTGCCAGCAGCTTACCCATAGCCGGGGGCACAGATACGCAGTATTTT.

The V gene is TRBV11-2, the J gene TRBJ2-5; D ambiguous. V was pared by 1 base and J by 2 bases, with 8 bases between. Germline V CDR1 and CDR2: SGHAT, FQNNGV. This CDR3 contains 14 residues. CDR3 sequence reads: CASSLAGPQETQYF. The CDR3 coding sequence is TGTGCCAGCAGCTTAGCCGGACCACAAGAGACCCAGTACTTC.

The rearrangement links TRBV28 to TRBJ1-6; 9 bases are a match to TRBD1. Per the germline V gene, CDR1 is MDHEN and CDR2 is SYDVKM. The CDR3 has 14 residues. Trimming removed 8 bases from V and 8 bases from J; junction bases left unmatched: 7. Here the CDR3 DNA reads TGTGCCAGCGGAAGGACAGGGGCATATTCACCCCTCCACTTT. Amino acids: CASGRTGAYSPLHF.

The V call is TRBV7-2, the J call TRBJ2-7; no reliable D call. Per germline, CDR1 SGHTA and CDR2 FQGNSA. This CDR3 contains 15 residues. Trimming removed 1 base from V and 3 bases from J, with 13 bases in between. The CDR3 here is CASSLESMTGYEQYF. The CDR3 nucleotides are TGTGCCAGCAGCTTAGAATCTATGACCGGCTACGAGCAGTACTTC. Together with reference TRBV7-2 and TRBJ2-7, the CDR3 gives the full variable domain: GAGVSQSPSNKVTEKGKDVELRCDPISGHTALYWYRQSLGQGLEFLIYFQGNSAPDKSGLPSDRFSAERTGGSVSTLTIQRTQQEDSAVYLCASSLESMTGYEQYFGPGTRLTVT.

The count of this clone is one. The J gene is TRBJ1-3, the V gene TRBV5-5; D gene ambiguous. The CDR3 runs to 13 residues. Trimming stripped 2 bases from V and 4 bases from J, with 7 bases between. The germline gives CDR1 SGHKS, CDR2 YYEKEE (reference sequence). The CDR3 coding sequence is TGTGCCAGCAGCTTACGATCGGGAAACACCATATATTTT. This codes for CASSLRSGNTIYF.

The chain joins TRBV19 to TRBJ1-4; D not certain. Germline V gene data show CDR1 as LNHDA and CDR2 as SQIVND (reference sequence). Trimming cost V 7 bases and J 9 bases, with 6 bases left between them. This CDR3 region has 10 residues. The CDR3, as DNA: TGTGCCAGTACCCATCAAAAACTGTTTTTT. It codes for CASTHQKLFF.

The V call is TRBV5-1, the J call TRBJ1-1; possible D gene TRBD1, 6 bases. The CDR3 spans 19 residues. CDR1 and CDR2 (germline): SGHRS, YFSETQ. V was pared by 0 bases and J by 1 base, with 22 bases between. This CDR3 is CASSLGQGGGNWANTEAFF. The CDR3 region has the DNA TGCGCCAGCAGCTTGGGGCAGGGAGGGGGAAATTGGGCGAACACTGAAGCTTTCTTT.

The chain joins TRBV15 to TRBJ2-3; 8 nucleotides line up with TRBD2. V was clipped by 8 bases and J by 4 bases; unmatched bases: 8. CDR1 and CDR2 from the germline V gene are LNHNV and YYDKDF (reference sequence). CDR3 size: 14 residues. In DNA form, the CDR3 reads TGTGCCACCCGCGGGGGGATAAGGGCAGATACGCAGTATTTT. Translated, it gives CATRGGIRADTQYF.

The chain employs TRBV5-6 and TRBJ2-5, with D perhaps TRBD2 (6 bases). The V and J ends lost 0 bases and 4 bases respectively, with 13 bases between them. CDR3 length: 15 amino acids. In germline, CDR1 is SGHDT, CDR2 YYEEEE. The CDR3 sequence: CASSLDRAGGETQYF. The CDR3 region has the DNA TGTGCCAGCAGCTTGGATAGGGCCGGGGGAGAGACCCAGTACTTC.

The CDR3 loop is CASSEEGPDTEAFF. CDR3 bases: TGTGCCAGCAGTGAAGAGGGGCCGGACACTGAAGCTTTCTTT. The chain links TRBV6-1 to TRBJ1-1; a weak D match, TRBD1 (5 bases). Looked up from germline, CDR1 is MNHNS and CDR2 is SASEGT. Trimming took 1 base from V and 3 from J, leaving 9 bases between them. This CDR3 spans 14 amino acids.

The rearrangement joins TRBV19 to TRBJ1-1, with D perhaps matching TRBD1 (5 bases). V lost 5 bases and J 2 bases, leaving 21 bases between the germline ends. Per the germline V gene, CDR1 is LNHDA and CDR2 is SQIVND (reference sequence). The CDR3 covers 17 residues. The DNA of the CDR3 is TGTGCCAGTAGTCCCCTTGGCCAGGGTAGAGGAAACACTGAAGCTTTCTTT. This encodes CASSPLGQGRGNTEAFF.

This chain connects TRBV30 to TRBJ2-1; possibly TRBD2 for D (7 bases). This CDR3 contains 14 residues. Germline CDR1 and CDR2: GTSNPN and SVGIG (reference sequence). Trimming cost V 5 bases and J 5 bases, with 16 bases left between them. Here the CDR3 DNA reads TGTGCCTGGGGAGGGGGGGGGACTGACAATGAGCAGTTCTTC. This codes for CAWGGGGTDNEQFF.

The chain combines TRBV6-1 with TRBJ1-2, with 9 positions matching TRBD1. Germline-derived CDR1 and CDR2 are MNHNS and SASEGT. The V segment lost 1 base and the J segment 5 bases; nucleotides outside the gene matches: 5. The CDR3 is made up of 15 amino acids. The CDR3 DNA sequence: TGTGCCAGCAGTGAAGTAGTAGGGACAGGGTATGGCTACACCTTC. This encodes CASSEVVGTGYGYTF.

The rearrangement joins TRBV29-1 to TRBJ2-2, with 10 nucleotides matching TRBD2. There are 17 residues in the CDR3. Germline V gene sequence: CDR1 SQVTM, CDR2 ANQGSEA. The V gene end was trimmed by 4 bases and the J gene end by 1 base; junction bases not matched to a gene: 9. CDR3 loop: CSVVVTSGVMNTGELFF. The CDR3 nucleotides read TGCAGCGTTGTTGTTACTAGCGGGGTGATGAACACCGGGGAGCTGTTTTTT.

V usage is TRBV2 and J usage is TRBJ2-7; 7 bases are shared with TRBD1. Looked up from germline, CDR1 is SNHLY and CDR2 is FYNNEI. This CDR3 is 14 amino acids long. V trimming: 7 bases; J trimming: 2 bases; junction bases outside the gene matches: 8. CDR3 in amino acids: CASITGTVTYEQYF. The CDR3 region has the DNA TGTGCCAGCATTACCGGGACAGTCACCTACGAGCAGTACTTC. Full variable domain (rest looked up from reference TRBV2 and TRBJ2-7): EPEVTQTPSHQVTQMGQEVILRCVPISNHLYFYWYRQILGQKVEFLVSFYNNEISEKSEIFDDQFSVERPDGSNFTLKIRSTKLEDSAMYFCASITGTVTYEQYFGPGTRLTVT.

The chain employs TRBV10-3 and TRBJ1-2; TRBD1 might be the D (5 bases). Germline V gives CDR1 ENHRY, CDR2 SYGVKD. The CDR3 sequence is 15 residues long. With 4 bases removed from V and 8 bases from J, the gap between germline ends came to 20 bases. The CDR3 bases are TGTGCCATCAGTGGCCCCAGGGTCTTCGATGGGGGCTACACCTTC. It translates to CAISGPRVFDGGYTF.

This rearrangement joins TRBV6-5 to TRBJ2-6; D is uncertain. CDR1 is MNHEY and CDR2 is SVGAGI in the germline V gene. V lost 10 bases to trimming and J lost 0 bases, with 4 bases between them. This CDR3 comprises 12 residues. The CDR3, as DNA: TGTGCCACGGCCTCTGGGGCCAACGTCCTGACTTTC. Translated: CATASGANVLTF.

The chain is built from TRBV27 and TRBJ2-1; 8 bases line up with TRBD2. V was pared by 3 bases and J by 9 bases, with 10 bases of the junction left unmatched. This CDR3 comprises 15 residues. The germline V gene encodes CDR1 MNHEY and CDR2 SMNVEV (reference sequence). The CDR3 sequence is CASSLGAGGRLEQFF. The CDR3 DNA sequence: TGTGCCAGCAGTTTGGGGGCGGGGGGCCGCCTTGAGCAGTTCTTC.

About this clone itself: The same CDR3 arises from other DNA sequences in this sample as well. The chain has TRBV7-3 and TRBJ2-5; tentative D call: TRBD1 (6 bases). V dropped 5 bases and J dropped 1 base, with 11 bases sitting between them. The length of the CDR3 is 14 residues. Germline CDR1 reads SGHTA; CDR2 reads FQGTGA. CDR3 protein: CASSPTGLQETQYF. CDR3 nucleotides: TGTGCCAGCAGCCCGACAGGACTCCAAGAGACCCAGTACTTC.

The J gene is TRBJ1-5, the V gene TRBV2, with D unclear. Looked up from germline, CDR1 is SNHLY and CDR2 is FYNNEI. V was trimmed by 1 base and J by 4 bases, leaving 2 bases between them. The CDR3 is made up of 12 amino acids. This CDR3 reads CASSEGNQPQHF. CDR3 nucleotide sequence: TGTGCCAGCAGTGAAGGAAATCAGCCCCAGCATTTT.

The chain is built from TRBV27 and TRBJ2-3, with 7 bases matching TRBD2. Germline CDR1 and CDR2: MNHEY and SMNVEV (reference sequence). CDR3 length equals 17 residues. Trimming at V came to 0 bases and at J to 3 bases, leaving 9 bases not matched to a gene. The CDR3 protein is CASSLSVGGTTTDTQYF. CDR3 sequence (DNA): TGTGCCAGCAGTTTATCGGTTGGGGGGACTACAACAGATACGCAGTATTTT.

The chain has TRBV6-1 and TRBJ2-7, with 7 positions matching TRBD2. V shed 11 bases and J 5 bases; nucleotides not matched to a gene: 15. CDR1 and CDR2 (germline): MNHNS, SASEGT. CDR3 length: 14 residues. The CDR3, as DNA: TGTGCCTTCATCTACGAGGCGGGGGACCACGAGCAGTACGTC. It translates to CAFIYEAGDHEQYV.

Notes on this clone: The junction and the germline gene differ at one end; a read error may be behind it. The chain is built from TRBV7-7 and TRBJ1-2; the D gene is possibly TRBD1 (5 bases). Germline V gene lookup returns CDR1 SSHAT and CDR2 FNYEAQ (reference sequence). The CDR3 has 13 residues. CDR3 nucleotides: TGTGCTAGCAGCTTAGTAGGGGTTATTAGCTACACCTTC. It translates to CASSLVGVISYTF.

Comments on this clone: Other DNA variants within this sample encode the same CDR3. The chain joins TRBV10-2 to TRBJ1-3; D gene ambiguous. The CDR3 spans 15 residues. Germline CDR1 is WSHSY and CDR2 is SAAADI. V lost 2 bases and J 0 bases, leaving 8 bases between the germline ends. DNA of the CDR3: TGCGCCAGCAGTGAGGGCGGTAGCTCTGGAAACACCATATATTTT. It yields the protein CASSEGGSSGNTIYF.

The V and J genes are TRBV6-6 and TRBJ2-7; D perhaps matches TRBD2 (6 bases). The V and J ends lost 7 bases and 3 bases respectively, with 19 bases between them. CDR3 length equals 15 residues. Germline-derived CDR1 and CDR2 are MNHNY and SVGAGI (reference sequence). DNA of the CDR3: TGTGCCAGCATGTGGGCTCCGGGACTCGACTACGAGCAGTACTTC. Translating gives CASMWAPGLDYEQYF.

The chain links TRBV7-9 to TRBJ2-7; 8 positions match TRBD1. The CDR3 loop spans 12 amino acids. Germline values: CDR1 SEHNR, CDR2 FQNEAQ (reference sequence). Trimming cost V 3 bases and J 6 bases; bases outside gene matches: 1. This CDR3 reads CASSFDRGEQYF. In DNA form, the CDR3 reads TGTGCCAGCAGCTTTGACAGGGGCGAGCAGTACTTC.

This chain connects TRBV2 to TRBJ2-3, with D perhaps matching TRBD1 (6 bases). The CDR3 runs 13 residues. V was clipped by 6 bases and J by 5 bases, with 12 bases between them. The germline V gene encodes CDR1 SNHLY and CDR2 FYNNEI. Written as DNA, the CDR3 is TGTGCCAGCAGCGGACAGAAGAGAGATACGCAGTATTTT. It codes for CASSGQKRDTQYF.

The CDR3 nucleotides are TGTGCCAGCAGCCCCGGGACAGCTCGATCACCCCTCCACTTT. Protein: CASSPGTARSPLHF. V and J are TRBV5-5 and TRBJ1-6; 7 bases line up with TRBD1. V shed 4 bases, J shed 10 bases, and the junction held 8 bases outside the gene matches. The germline gives CDR1 SGHKS, CDR2 YYEKEE (reference sequence). The CDR3 loop spans 14 amino acids.